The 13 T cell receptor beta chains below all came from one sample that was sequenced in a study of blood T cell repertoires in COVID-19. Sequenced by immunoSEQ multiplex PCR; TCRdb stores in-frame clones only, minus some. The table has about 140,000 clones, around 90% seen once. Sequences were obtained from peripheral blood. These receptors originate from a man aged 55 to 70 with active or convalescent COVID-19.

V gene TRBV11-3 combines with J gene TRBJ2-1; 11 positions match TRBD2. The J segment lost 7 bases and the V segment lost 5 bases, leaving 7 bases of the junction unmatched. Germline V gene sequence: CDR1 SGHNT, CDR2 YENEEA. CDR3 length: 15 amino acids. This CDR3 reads CASSPGLAGSNEQFF. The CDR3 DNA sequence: TGTGCCAGCAGCCCAGGACTAGCGGGTTCGAATGAGCAGTTCTTC.

Here the CDR3 DNA reads TGCGCCAGCAGTTCTACGACTAGCGGATCTGGTGGGTACGAGCAGTACTTC. Its protein product is CASSSTTSGSGGYEQYF. The V call is TRBV5-1, the J call TRBJ2-7; the match to TRBD2 covers 9 bases. V lost 5 bases to trimming and J lost 4 bases; unmatched junction nucleotides: 16. Germline V gene lookup returns CDR1 SGHRS and CDR2 YFSETQ. The CDR3 consists of 17 residues.

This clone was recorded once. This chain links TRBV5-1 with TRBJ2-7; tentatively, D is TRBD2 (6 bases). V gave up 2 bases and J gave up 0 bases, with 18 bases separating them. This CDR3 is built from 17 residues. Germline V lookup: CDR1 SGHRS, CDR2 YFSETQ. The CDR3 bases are TGCGCCAGCAGCTTACGAGTCGGGGGTAGTATCTCCTACGAGCAGTACTTC. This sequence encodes CASSLRVGGSISYEQYF.

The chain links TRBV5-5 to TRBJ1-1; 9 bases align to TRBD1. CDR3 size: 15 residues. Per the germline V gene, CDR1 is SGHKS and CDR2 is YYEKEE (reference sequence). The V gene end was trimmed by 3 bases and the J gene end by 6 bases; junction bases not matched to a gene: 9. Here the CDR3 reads CASSSKQGASPEAFF. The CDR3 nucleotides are TGTGCCAGCAGCTCAAAACAGGGGGCGAGTCCTGAAGCTTTCTTT.

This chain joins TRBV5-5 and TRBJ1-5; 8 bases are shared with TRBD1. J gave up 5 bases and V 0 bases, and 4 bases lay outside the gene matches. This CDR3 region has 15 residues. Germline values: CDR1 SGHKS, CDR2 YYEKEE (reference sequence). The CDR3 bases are TGTGCCAGCAGCTTGGGGGGGACAGGTTATCAGCCCCAGCATTTT. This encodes CASSLGGTGYQPQHF.

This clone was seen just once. The CDR3 DNA follows: TGTGCCAGCAGCCAAGGGCTAGCGGAGGGAGGGAATGAGCAGTTCTTC. It specifies CASSQGLAEGGNEQFF. The rearrangement joins TRBV3-1 (or the pseudogene TRBV3-2) to TRBJ2-1; 7 bases fit TRBD2. Germline loops: CDR1 LGHDT, CDR2 YNNKEL (reference sequence). Trimming removed 1 base from V and 7 bases from J; junction bases left unmatched: 10. This CDR3 contains 16 residues.

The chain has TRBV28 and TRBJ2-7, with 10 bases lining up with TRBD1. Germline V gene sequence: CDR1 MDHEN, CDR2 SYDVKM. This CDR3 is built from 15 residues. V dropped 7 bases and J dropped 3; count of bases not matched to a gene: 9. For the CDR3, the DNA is TGTGCCAGCACCAGGGGCGGGACAGGGGTCTACGAGCAGTACTTC. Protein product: CASTRGGTGVYEQYF.

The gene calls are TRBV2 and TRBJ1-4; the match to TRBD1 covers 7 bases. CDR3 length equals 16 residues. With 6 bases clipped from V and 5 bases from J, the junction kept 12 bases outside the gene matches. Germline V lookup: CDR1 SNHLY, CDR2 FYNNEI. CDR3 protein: CASRFRDRSLNEKLFF. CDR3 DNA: TGTGCCAGCAGGTTCCGGGACAGAAGTTTAAATGAAAAACTGTTTTTT.

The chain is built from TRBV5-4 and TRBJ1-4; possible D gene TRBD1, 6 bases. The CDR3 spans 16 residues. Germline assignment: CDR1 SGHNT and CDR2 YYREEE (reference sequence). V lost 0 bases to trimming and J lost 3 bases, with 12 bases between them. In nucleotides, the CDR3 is TGTGCCAGCAGCTTGGATGGGGGCTCGGCTAATGAAAAACTGTTTTTT. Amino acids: CASSLDGGSANEKLFF.

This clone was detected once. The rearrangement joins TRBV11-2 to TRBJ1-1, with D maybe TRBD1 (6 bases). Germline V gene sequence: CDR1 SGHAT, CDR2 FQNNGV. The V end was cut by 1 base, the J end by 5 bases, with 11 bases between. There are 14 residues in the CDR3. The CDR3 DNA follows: TGTGCCAGCAGCTTAGGTGTCAGGGGAACTGAAGCTTTCTTT. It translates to CASSLGVRGTEAFF.

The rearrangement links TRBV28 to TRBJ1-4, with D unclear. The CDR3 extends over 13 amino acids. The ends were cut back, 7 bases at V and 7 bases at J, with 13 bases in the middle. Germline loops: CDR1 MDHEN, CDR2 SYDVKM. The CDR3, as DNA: TGTGCCAGCACTTTGAGGGCTTTTGAAAAACTGTTTTTT. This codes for CASTLRAFEKLFF.

This CDR3 is CASGRGSYNEQFF. The CDR3 nucleotides read TGTGCCAGCGGTCGCGGGTCCTACAATGAGCAGTTCTTC. This sequence joins TRBV12-3 or TRBV12-4 and TRBJ2-1; D is perhaps TRBD2 (5 bases). The CDR3 sequence is 13 residues long. Trimming left V 8 bases short and J 1 base short, with 9 bases between.

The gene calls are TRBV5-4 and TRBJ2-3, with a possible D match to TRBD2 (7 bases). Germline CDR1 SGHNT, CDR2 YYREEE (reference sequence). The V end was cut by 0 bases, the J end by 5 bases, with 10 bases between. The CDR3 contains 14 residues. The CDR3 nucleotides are TGTGCCAGCAGCTTGGCGGGGGGCAGAGATACGCAGTATTTT. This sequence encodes CASSLAGGRDTQYF.